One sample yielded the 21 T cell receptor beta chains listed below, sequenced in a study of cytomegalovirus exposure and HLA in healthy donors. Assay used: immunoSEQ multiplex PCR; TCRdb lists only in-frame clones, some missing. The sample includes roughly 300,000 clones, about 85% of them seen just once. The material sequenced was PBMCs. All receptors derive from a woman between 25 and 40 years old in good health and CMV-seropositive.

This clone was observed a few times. Here the CDR3 DNA reads TGTGCCAGCAGCCCACACCGGGGCCCGGGCAACGAGCAGTACTTC. It is translated as CASSPHRGPGNEQYF. This chain joins TRBV11-2 and TRBJ2-7, with D perhaps TRBD1 or TRBD2 (5 bases each). From germline, CDR1 is SGHAT and CDR2 FQNNGV. The CDR3 consists of 15 residues. Trimming took off 5 bases at V and 5 bases at J, with 19 bases between the two ends.

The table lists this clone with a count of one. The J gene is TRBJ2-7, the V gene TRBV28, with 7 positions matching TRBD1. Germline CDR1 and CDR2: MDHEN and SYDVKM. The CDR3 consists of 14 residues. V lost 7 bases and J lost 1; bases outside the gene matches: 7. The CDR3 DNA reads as TGTGCCAGCACGACCCTGGGACAGTCCTACGAGCAGTACTTC. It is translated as CASTTLGQSYEQYF.

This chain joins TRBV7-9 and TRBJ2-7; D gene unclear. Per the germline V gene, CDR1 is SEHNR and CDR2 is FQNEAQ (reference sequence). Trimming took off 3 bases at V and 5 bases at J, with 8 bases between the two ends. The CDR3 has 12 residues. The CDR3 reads CASSFRPNEQYF. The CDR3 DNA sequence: TGTGCCAGCAGCTTCCGGCCGAACGAGCAGTACTTC.

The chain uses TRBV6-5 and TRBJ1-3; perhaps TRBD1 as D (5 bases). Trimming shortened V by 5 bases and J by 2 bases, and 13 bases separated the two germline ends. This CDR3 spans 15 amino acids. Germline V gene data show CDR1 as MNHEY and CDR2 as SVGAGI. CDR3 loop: CASSVTGSAGNTIYF. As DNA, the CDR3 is TGTGCCAGCAGTGTAACAGGATCCGCTGGAAACACCATATATTTT.

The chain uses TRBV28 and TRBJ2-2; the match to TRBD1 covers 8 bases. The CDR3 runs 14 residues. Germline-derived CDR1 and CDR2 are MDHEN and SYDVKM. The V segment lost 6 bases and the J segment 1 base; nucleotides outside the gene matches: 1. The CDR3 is CASRDRENTGELFF. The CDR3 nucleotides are TGTGCCAGCAGGGACAGGGAGAACACCGGGGAGCTGTTTTTT.

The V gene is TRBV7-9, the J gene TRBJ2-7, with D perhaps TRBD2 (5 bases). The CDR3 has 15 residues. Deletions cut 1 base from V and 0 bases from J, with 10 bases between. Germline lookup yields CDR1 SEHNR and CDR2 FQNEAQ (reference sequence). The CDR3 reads CASSLVAGGSYEQYF. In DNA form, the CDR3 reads TGTGCCAGCAGCTTAGTTGCGGGTGGCTCCTACGAGCAGTACTTC.

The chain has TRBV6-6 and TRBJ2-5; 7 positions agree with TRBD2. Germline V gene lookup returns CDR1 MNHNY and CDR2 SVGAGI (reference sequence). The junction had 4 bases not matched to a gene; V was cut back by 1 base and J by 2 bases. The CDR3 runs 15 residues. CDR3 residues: CASSYLSSGQETQYF. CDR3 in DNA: TGTGCCAGCAGTTACTTGTCTAGCGGACAAGAGACCCAGTACTTC.

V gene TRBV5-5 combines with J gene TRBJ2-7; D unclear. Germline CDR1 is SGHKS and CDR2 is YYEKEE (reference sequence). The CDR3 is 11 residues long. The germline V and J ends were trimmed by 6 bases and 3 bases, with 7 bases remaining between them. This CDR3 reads CASTKDYEQYF. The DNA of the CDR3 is TGTGCCAGCACCAAAGACTACGAGCAGTACTTC.

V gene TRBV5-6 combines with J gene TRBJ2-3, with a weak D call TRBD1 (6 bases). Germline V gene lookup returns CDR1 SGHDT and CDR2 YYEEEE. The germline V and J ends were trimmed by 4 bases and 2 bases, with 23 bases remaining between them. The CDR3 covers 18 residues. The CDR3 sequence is CASSPVGQTDLFTDTQYF. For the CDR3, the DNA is TGTGCCAGCAGCCCGGTAGGACAGACTGACTTATTCACAGATACGCAGTATTTT.

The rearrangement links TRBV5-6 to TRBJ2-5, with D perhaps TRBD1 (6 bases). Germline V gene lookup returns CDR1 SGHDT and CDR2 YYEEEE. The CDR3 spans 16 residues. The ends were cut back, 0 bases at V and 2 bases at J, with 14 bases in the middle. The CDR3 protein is CASSLDGQPFQETQYF. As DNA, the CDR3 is TGTGCCAGCAGCTTGGACGGACAGCCCTTTCAAGAGACCCAGTACTTC. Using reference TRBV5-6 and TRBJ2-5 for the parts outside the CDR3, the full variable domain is DAGVTQSPTHLIKTRGQQVTLRCSPKSGHDTVSWYQQALGQGPQFIFQYYEEEERQRGNFPDRFSGHQFPNYSSELNVNALLLGDSALYLCASSLDGQPFQETQYFGPGTRLLVL.

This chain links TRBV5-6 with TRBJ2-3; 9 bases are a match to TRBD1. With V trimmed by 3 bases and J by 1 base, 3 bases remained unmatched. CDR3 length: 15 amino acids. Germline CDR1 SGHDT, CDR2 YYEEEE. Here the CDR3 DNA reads TGTGCCAGCAGCTGGGACAGGGCTCGCACAGATACGCAGTATTTT. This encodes CASSWDRARTDTQYF.

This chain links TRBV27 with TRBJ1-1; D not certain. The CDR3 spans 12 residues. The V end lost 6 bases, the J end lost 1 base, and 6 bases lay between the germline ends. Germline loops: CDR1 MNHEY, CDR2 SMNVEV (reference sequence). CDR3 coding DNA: TGTGCCAGCAGCCCTCCGAACACTGAAGCTTTCTTT. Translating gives CASSPPNTEAFF.

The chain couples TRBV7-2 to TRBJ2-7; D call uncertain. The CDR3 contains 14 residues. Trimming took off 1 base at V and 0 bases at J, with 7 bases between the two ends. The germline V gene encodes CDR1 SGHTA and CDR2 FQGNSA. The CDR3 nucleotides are TGTGCCAGCAGCTTAGACTACTTCTCCTACGAGCAGTACTTC. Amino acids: CASSLDYFSYEQYF.

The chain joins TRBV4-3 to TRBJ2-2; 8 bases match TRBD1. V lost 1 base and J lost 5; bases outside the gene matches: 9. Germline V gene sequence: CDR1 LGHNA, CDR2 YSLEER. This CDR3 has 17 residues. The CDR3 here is CASSQGLQGVSTGELFF. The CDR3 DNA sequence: TGCGCCAGCAGCCAAGGATTACAGGGGGTCTCGACCGGGGAGCTGTTTTTT.

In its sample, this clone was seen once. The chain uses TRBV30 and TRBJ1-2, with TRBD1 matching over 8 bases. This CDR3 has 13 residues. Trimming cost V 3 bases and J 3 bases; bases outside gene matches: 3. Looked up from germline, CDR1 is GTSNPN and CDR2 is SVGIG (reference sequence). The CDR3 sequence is CAWRSGQDYGYTF. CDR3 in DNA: TGTGCCTGGAGATCGGGACAGGACTATGGCTACACCTTC. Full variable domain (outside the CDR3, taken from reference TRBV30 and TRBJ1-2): SQTIHQWPATLVQPVGSPLSLECTVEGTSNPNLYWYRQAAGRGLQLLFYSVGIGQISSEVPQNLSASRPQDRQFILSSKKLLLSDSGFYLCAWRSGQDYGYTFGSGTRLTVV.

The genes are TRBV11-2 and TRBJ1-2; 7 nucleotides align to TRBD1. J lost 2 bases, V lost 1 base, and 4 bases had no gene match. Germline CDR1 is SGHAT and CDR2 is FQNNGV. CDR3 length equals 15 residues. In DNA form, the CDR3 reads TGTGCCAGCAGCTTAGGGAGGGGGCGGAACTATGGCTACACCTTC. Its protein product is CASSLGRGRNYGYTF.

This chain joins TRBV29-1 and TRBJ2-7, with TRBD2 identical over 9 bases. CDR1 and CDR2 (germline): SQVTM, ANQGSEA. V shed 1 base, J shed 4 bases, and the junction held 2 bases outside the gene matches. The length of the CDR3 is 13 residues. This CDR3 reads CSVEVLAGYEQYF. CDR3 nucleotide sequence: TGCAGCGTTGAAGTCCTAGCGGGATACGAGCAGTACTTC.

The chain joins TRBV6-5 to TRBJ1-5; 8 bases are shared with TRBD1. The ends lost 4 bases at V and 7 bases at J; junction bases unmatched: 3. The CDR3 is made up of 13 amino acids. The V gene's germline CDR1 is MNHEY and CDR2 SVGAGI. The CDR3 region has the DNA TGTGCCAGCAGTTCGGACAGGGTCCAGCCCCAGCATTTT. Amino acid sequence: CASSSDRVQPQHF.

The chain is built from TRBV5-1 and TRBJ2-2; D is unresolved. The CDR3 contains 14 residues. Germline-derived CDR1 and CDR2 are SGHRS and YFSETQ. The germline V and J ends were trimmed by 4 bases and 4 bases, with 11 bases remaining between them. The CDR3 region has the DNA TGCGCCAGCAGCAAATCGACGGGCACCGGGGAGCTGTTTTTT. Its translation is CASSKSTGTGELFF.

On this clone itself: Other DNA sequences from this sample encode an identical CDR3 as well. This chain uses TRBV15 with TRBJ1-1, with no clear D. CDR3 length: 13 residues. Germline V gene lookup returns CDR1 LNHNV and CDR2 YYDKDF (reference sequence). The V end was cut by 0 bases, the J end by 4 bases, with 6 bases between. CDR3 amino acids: CATSRDRSTEAFF. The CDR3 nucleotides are TGTGCCACCAGCAGAGATCGGAGCACTGAAGCTTTCTTT.

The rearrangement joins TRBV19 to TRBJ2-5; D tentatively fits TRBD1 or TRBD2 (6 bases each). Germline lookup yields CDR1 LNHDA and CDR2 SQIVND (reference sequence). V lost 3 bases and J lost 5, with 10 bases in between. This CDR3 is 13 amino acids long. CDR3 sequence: CASSIGGAETQYF. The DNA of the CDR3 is TGTGCCAGTAGTATCGGGGGCGCGGAGACCCAGTACTTC.